The 2 T cell receptor beta chains in this list originate from one sample, sequenced in a study of CXCR3-negative and CXCR3-positive naive CD8 T cells. General study findings and limits: Naive cells that were CXCR3-positive had more hydrophobic TRB CDR3s (compared with CXCR3-negative naive cells).

For these TCRs, the target antigens are not known. The TRB cDNA libraries were prepared by 5' RACE with UMI labels. TCRdb re-called the 5' RACE reads and gives one entry per CDR3 protein, without DNA. The sample totals about 89,000 distinct CDR3 sequences. The sample was naive CXCR3+ CD8+ T cells from blood. Documented subset: CD45RO-CCR7+CD27+CD95- naive CD8+ T cells expressing CXCR3 (TNR3+). The receptors were gathered from a human donor in good health. Some clones in this sample may be carry-over from other donors' samples.

The chain has TRBV7-6 and TRBJ2-2; the TCRdb D gene call, TRBD1, has no DNA to confirm it. From germline, CDR1 is SGHVS and CDR2 FNYEAQ. The CDR3 runs 14 residues. The CDR3 loop reads CASRGQATTGELFF.

The chain links TRBV15 to TRBJ1-3; TCRdb outputs TRBD1, but without DNA this stays unchecked. The CDR3 runs to 15 residues. CDR1 LNHNV and CDR2 YYDKDF come from the germline V gene (reference sequence). The CDR3 is CATSQDRGPTNTIYF. The complete variable domain, with remaining parts taken from reference TRBV15 and TRBJ1-3, reads DAMVIQNPRYQVTQFGKPVTLSCSQTLNHNVMYWYQQKSSQAPKLLFHYYDKDFNNEADTPDNFQSRRPNTSFCFLDIRSPGLGDTAMYLCATSQDRGPTNTIYFGEGSWLTVV.